The 10 T cell receptor beta chains presented below share a single source sample, sequenced in a study of blood T cell repertoires in COVID-19. The repertoire was sequenced with immunoSEQ multiplex PCR; TCRdb's copy has only in-frame clones and lacks some. The sample comprises 25,000 to 35,000 clones, 91% of which are singletons, and about 10% rests with the top ten. The sample consisted of peripheral blood. The receptors come from a human donor with active COVID-19. The donor label of this sample is uncertain.

The chain carries TRBV12-5 and TRBJ2-1; D call uncertain. The CDR3 is 13 amino acids. Germline V gene lookup returns CDR1 LGHNT and CDR2 FRNRAP. V was trimmed by 2 bases and J by 7 bases, leaving 9 bases between them. CDR3 DNA: TGTGCTAGTGGTTTGAGCCCAGGTAATGAGCAGTTCTTC. Its protein product is CASGLSPGNEQFF.

The chain recombines TRBV9 with TRBJ2-1; no reliable D call. V lost 4 bases and J 8 bases, leaving 4 bases between the germline ends. From germline, CDR1 is SGDLS and CDR2 YYNGEE. CDR3 length: 10 amino acids. The CDR3 sequence is CASSPDEQFF. The CDR3 DNA is TGTGCCAGCAGCCCTGATGAGCAGTTCTTC.

This sequence joins TRBV11-2 and TRBJ2-5; TRBD1 aligns across 7 bases. Per germline, CDR1 SGHAT and CDR2 FQNNGV. The V segment lost 6 bases and the J segment 7 bases; nucleotides outside the gene matches: 11. This CDR3 region has 14 residues. Here the CDR3 reads CASSSNQGVGTQYF. The CDR3, as DNA: TGTGCCAGCAGTTCCAACCAGGGGGTGGGGACCCAGTACTTC.

This chain joins TRBV11-2 and TRBJ2-7, with D unresolved. V lost 5 bases, J lost 2 bases, and 4 bases lay in between. CDR3 size: 11 residues. CDR1 is SGHAT, CDR2 FQNNGV, per germline. The CDR3 protein is CASSATYEQYF. The DNA for the CDR3 is TGTGCCAGCAGCGCTACCTACGAGCAGTACTTC.

V is TRBV4-1 and J is TRBJ2-1; 7 positions match TRBD2. The CDR3 is 16 amino acids. Germline-derived CDR1 and CDR2 are MGHRA and YSYEKL. J gave up 8 bases and V 4 bases, and 14 bases lay outside the gene matches. For the CDR3, the DNA is TGCGCCAGCAGCCCTGATTCGGGGAGGGCCGTCTATGAGCAGTTCTTC. Translating it yields CASSPDSGRAVYEQFF.

This clone is judged medium-sized (0.01 to 0.1%). The genes are TRBV2 and TRBJ2-7; 8 bases line up with TRBD1. CDR1 is SNHLY, CDR2 FYNNEI, per germline. There are 14 residues in the CDR3. V was clipped by 8 bases and J by 3 bases; unmatched bases: 9. The CDR3 reads CASWVDRGNYEQYF. CDR3 DNA sequence: TGTGCCAGCTGGGTAGACAGGGGAAACTACGAGCAGTACTTC.

The CDR3: CASSIVEGNEQFF. The CDR3 DNA is TGTGCCAGTAGTATAGTGGAGGGGAATGAGCAGTTCTTC. V usage is TRBV19 and J usage is TRBJ2-1, with D perhaps matching TRBD2 (6 bases). Germline-derived CDR1 and CDR2 are LNHDA and SQIVND (reference sequence). The V end lost 1 base, the J end lost 7 bases, and 8 bases lay between the germline ends. The CDR3 consists of 13 residues.

The chain is built from TRBV18 and TRBJ2-7, with TRBD1 matching 7 bases. The CDR3 contains 13 residues. The germline CDR1 and CDR2 sequences are KGHSH and LQKENI. Trimming removed 3 bases from V and 3 bases from J; junction bases left unmatched: 2. CDR3 in DNA: TGTGCCAGCTCACCCGGGACAGACTACGAGCAGTACTTC. Protein product: CASSPGTDYEQYF.

The genes are TRBV7-9 and TRBJ2-1; TRBD2 might be the D (6 bases). The CDR3 sequence is 16 residues long. CDR1 and CDR2 from the germline V gene are SEHNR and FQNEAQ (reference sequence). The germline V and J ends were trimmed by 5 bases and 0 bases, with 14 bases remaining between them. DNA of the CDR3: TGTGCCAGCAGCCCAGGGACTCCTAGCTCCTACAATGAGCAGTTCTTC. Translation: CASSPGTPSSYNEQFF.

The chain is built from TRBV28 and TRBJ1-5; D is undetermined. The CDR3 contains 16 residues. The germline V gene has CDR1 MDHEN and CDR2 SYDVKM. V was shortened by 5 bases and J by 0 bases, with 14 bases between the two germline ends. The CDR3 DNA follows: TGTGCCAGCAGTCCCGCTGGCAGAACTAGCAATCAGCCCCAGCATTTT. It is translated as CASSPAGRTSNQPQHF. Full variable domain (remainder filled in from reference TRBV28 and TRBJ1-5): DVKVTQSSRYLVKRTGEKVFLECVQDMDHENMFWYRQDPGLGLRLIYFSYDVKMKEKGDIPEGYSVSREKKERFSLILESASTNQTSMYLCASSPAGRTSNQPQHFGDGTRLSIL.